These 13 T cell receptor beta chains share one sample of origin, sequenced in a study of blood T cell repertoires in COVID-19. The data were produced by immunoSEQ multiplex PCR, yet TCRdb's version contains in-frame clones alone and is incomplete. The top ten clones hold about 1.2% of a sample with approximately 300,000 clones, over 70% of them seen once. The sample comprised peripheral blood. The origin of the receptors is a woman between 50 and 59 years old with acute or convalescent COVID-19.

The CDR3 nucleotides read TGTGCCAGCAGCGACAGTTCTAATGAAAAACTGTTTTTT. Its translation: CASSDSSNEKLFF. This chain joins TRBV6-5 and TRBJ1-4; D perhaps matches TRBD1 (5 bases). The germline gives CDR1 MNHEY, CDR2 SVGAGI. V dropped 6 bases and J dropped 3 bases, with 8 bases sitting between them. This CDR3 region has 13 residues.

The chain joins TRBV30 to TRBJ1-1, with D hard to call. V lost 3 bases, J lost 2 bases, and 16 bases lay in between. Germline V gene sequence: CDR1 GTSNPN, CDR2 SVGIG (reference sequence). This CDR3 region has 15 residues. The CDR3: CAWSRLSTENTEAFF. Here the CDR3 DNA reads TGTGCCTGGAGCCGACTCTCGACGGAAAACACTGAAGCTTTCTTT.

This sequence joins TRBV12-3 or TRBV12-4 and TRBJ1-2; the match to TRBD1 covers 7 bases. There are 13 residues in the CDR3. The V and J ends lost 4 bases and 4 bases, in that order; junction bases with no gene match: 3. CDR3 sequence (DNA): TGTGCCAGCAGTTACCGGGACAGCTATGGCTACACCTTC. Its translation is CASSYRDSYGYTF.

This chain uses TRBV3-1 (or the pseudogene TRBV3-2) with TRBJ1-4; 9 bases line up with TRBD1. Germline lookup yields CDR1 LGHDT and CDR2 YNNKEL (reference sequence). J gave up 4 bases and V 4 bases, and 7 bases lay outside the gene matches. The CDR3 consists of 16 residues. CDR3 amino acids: CASSPTGTGRNEKLFF. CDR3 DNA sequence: TGTGCCAGCAGCCCAACCGGGACAGGGCGTAATGAAAAACTGTTTTTT.

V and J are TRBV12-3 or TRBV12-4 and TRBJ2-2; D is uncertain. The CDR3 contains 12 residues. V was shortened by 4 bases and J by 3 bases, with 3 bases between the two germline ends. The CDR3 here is CASSSDTGELFF. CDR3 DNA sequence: TGTGCCAGCAGTTCGGACACCGGGGAGCTGTTTTTT.

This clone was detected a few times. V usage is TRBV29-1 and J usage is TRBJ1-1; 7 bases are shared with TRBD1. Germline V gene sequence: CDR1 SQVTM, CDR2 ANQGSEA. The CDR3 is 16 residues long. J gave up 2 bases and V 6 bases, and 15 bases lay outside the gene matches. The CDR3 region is CSVRSGHRGRNTEAFF. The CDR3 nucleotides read TGCAGCGTGCGTTCTGGGCACAGGGGAAGAAACACTGAAGCTTTCTTT.

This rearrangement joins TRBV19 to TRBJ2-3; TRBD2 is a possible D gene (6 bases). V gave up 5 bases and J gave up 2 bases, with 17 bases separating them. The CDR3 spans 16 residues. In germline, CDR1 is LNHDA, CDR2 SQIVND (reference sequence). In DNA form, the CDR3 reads TGTGCCAGTAGTGGGGACTCGACCCCCAACACAGATACGCAGTATTTT. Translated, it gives CASSGDSTPNTDTQYF. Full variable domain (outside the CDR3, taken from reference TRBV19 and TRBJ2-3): DGGITQSPKYLFRKEGQNVTLSCEQNLNHDAMYWYRQDPGQGLRLIYYSQIVNDFQKGDIAEGYSVSREKKESFPLTVTSAQKNPTAFYLCASSGDSTPNTDTQYFGPGTRLTVL.

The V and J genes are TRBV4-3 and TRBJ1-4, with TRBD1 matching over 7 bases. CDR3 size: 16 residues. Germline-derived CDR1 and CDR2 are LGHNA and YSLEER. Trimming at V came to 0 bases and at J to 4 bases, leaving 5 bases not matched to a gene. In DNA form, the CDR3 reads TGCGCCAGCAGCCAAGATGGGACAGCTTATAATGAAAAACTGTTTTTT. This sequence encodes CASSQDGTAYNEKLFF.

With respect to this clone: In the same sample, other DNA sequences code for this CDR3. The CDR3 reads CASSSAGRGSSYNEQFF. In DNA, the CDR3 is TGCGCCAGCAGCTCTGCAGGGCGGGGGAGCTCCTACAATGAGCAGTTCTTC. The chain carries TRBV5-1 and TRBJ2-1; 7 bases are a match to TRBD2. The V segment lost 3 bases and the J segment 0 bases; nucleotides outside the gene matches: 9. This CDR3 has 17 amino acids. Per germline, CDR1 SGHRS and CDR2 YFSETQ.

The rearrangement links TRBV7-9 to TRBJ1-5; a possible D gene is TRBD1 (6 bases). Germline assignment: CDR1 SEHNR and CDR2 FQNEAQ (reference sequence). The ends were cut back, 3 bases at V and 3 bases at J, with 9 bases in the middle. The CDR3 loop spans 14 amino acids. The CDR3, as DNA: TGTGCCAGCAGCTTGGGGGACATCAATCAGCCCCAGCATTTT. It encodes CASSLGDINQPQHF.

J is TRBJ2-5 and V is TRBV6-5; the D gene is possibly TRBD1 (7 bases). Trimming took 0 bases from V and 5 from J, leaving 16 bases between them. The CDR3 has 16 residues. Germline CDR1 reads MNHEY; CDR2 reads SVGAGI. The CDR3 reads CASSYSASTGRETQYF. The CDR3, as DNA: TGTGCCAGCAGTTACTCGGCTTCGACAGGGAGGGAGACCCAGTACTTC.

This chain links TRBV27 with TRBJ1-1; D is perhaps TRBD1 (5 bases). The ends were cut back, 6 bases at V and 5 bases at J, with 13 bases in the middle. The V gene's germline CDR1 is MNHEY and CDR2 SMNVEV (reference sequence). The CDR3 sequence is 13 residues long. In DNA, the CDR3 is TGTGCCAGCAGCGGGGGTTGGGCAACTGAAGCTTTCTTT. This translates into CASSGGWATEAFF.

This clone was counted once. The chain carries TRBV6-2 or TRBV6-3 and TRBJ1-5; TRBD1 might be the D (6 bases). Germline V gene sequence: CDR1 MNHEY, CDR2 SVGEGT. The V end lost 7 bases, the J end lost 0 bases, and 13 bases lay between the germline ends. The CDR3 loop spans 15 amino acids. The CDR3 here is CASTPRGPSNQPQHF. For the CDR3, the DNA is TGTGCCAGCACCCCCAGGGGACCTAGCAATCAGCCCCAGCATTTT.